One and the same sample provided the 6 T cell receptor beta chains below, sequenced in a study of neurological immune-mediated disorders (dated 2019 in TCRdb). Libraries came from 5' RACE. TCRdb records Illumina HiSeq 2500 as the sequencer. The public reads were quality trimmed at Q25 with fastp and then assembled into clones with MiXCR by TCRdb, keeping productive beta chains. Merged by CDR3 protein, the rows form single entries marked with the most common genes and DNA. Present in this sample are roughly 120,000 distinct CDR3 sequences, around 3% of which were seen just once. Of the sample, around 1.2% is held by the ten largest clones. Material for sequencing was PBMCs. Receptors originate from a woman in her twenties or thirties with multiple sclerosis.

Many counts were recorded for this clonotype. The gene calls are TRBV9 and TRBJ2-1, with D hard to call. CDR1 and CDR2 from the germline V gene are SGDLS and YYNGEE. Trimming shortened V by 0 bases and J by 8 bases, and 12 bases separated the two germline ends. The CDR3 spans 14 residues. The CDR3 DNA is TGTGCCAGCAGCGTAGTCCCCTCTAGGGATGAGCAGTTCTTC. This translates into CASSVVPSRDEQFF.

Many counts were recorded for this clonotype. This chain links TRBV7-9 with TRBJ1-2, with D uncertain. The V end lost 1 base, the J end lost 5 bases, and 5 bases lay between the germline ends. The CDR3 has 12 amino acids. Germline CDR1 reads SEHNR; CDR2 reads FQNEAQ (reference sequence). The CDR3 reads CASSLEGYGYTF. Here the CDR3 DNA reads TGTGCCAGCAGCTTAGAAGGGTATGGCTACACCTTC.

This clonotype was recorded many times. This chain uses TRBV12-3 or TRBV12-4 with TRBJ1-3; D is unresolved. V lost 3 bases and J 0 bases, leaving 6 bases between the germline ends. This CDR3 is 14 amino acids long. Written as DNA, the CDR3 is TGTGCCAGCAGTTTCTCTGGCTCTGGAAACACCATATATTTT. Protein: CASSFSGSGNTIYF.

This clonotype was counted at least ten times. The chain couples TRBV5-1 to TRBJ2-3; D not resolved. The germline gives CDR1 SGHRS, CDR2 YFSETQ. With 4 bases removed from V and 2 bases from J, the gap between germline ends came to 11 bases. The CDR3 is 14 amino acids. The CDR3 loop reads CASSARTPTDTQYF. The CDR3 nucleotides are TGCGCCAGCAGCGCCAGGACCCCCACAGATACGCAGTATTTT.

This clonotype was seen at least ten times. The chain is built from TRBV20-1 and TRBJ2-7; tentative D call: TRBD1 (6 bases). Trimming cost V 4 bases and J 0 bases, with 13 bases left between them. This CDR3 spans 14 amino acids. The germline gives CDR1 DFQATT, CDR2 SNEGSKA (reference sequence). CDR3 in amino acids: CSAIWTANSYEQYF. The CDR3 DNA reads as TGCAGTGCTATATGGACAGCCAACTCCTACGAGCAGTACTTC.

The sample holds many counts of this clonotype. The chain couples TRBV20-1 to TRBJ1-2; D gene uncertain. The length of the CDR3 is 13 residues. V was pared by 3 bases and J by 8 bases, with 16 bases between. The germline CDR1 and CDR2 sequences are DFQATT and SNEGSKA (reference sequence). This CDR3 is CSAREIALGGYTF. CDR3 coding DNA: TGCAGTGCTAGGGAAATTGCGCTCGGGGGCTACACCTTC.